Listed below are T cell receptor beta chains from one sample, sequenced in a study of blood T cells in healthy people across ages. TCRdb recomputed calls from the 5' RACE reads with MiXCR, one row per CDR3 protein. This table has over 750,000 distinct CDR3 sequences, approximately 25% appearing once. The sample was also linked to a second study, of T cells of mothers and their children.

Sequenced: blood. The receptors were sampled from a boy aged 5-17 years in good health. Each CDR3 is given with its conserved first and last residue. The D gene is left open where the match is weak. The size of a clone is reported for some rows only, either as once, few or many, or as a class for expanded clones.

D: TRBD2
length: 13
size: .
V: TRBV5-6
J: TRBJ2-7
DNA: TGTGCCAGCAGCTTGGGACTAGCGGGCGAGCAGTACTTC
CDR3: CASSLGLAGEQYF

D: .
length: 12
size: .
V: TRBV2
J: TRBJ1-1
DNA: TGTGCCAGCAGTGGCCCCGGGGCTCGGGCTTTCTTT
CDR3: CASSGPGARAFF

D: .
length: 14
size: .
V: TRBV9
J: TRBJ1-2
DNA: TGTGCCAGCAGCGTCGCCGGGACGGGATATGGCTACACCTTC
CDR3: CASSVAGTGYGYTF

D: .
length: 17
size: few
V: TRBV7-9
J: TRBJ2-5
DNA: TGTGCCAGCAGCACATTGGAAGCGGGTCGAATGGAAGAGACCCAGTACTTC
CDR3: CASSTLEAGRMEETQYF

D: .
length: 14
size: few
V: TRBV2
J: TRBJ2-1
DNA: TGTGCCAGCGGGCGGTCGAGCTCCTACAATGAGCAGTTCTTC
CDR3: CASGRSSSYNEQFF

D: TRBD2
length: 19
size: .
V: TRBV15
J: TRBJ2-6
DNA: TGTGCCACCAGCAGAGCCCCTAGCGGGGCCCTCCCTGGGGCCAACGTCCTGACTTTC
CDR3: CATSRAPSGALPGANVLTF

D: TRBD2
length: 20
size: .
V: TRBV28
J: TRBJ2-1
DNA: TGTGCCAGCAGTGCCTCTGCACCGAGTGGGGCTAGCGGGAGACGGAATGAGCAGTTCTTC
CDR3: CASSASAPSGASGRRNEQFF

D: .
length: 15
size: .
V: TRBV29-1
J: TRBJ2-3
DNA: TGCAGCGTTGAAGGGGTGTGGCTGGGCCCAGATACGCAGTATTTT
CDR3: CSVEGVWLGPDTQYF

D: TRBD2
length: 15
size: .
V: TRBV6-6
J: TRBJ2-5
DNA: TGTGCCAGCAGATTTACTAGCGGGATGGGTGAGACCCAGTACTTC
CDR3: CASRFTSGMGETQYF

D: .
length: 9
size: few
V: TRBV20-1
J: TRBJ2-2
DNA: TGCAGTGTCGACGGGGAGCTGTTTTTT
CDR3: CSVDGELFF

D: TRBD2
length: 14
size: .
V: TRBV20-1
J: TRBJ2-7
DNA: TGCAGTGCCCAGACCGGGACTAGCGTCCTCGAGCAGTACTTC
CDR3: CSAQTGTSVLEQYF

D: TRBD2
length: 18
size: .
V: TRBV14
J: TRBJ2-2
DNA: TGTGCCAGCAGCCAAGAAACGAGAATAGCGGGAGAAACCGGGGAGCTGTTTTTT
CDR3: CASSQETRIAGETGELFF

D: TRBD1
length: 15
size: few
V: TRBV6-2/TRBV6-3
J: TRBJ2-7
DNA: TGTGCCAGCAGTAATGGACAGGGAAGCTCCTACGAGCAGTACTTC
CDR3: CASSNGQGSSYEQYF

D: TRBD1
length: 13
size: .
V: TRBV5-5
J: TRBJ1-2
DNA: TGTGCCAGCAGTCGGGACAGGGTTGGTGGCTACACCTTC
CDR3: CASSRDRVGGYTF

D: .
length: 12
size: .
V: TRBV29-1
J: TRBJ2-1
DNA: TGCAGCGTTGCCAGCGGAAGAAATGAGCAGTTCTTC
CDR3: CSVASGRNEQFF

D: .
length: 14
size: .
V: TRBV27
J: TRBJ2-1
DNA: TGTGCCAGCAGTTTAGCCTTAGGCTACAATGAGCAGTTCTTC
CDR3: CASSLALGYNEQFF

D: TRBD1
length: 15
size: .
V: TRBV7-2
J: TRBJ1-3
DNA: TGTGCCAGCAGCCAACAGGGGGTCTCTGGAAACACCATATATTTT
CDR3: CASSQQGVSGNTIYF

D: .
length: 13
size: few
V: TRBV28
J: TRBJ2-7
DNA: TGTGCCAGCAGCTGGATCGGGGGCTACGAGCAGTACTTC
CDR3: CASSWIGGYEQYF